A selection of T cell receptor beta chains follows, all from one sample in a study of blood T cells in healthy people across ages. TCRdb itself ran the 5' RACE reads through MiXCR, one entry per CDR3 protein. There are over a million distinct CDR3 sequences in the sample; roughly 45% occur only once, and 18% lies in the top ten. Source material: blood. The receptors shown here come from a woman aged 55-69 years in good health. Each CDR3 is given with its conserved first and last residue. The D gene is left open where the match is weak. Size is omitted from some rows. Given values are once, few, many or a class for expanded clones.

>few|TRBJ1-4|TRBD1|TRBV10-3
TGTGCCATCAGCCCAGGGGGTGAAAAACTGTTTTTT
CAISPGGEKLFF
>-|TRBJ1-1|-|TRBV28
TGTGCCAGCAGTTTACTGGGGTGGAACACTGAAGCTTTCTTT
CASSLLGWNTEAFF
>few|TRBJ2-1|TRBD2|TRBV3-1
TGTGCCAGCAGCCAAGGGGGTAGCGGGTTATACAATGAGCAGTTCTTC
CASSQGGSGLYNEQFF
>few|TRBJ1-2|-|TRBV10-3
TGTGCCATCAGTGGGAGCTATGGCTACACCTTC
CAISGSYGYTF
>few|TRBJ2-3|-|TRBV12-3/TRBV12-4
TGTGCCAGCAGTTTTCAAGCGACTATTAGCACAGATACGCAGTATTTT
CASSFQATISTDTQYF
>few|TRBJ2-7|TRBD2|TRBV28
TGTGCCAGCAGTTTATATCGGACTAGCGGGAGCTCCTACGAGCAGTACTTC
CASSLYRTSGSSYEQYF
>once|TRBJ2-7|TRBD2|TRBV20-1
TGCAGTGCTAGAGATCTGGGTTGGCCCGCTAGCGGGACCTACGAGCAGTACTTC
CSARDLGWPASGTYEQYF
>-|TRBJ2-5|TRBD2|TRBV6-1
TGTGCCAGCCGGTCGACTAGCGGGAGCGGATCCTACAATGAGCAGTACTTC
CASRSTSGSGSYNEQYF
>-|TRBJ2-3|-|TRBV3-1
TGTGCCAGCAACCAAGATCGGGCTAGACCCCGCCAGACGCAGTATTTT
CASNQDRARPRQTQYF
>few|TRBJ2-3|TRBD1|TRBV6-5
TGTGCCAGCGGACGACAGGGAGTTAGCACAGATACGCAGTATTTT
CASGRQGVSTDTQYF
>few|TRBJ2-3|-|TRBV12-3/TRBV12-4
TGTGCCAGCAGTTACCGGGACCCTGGCACAGATACGCAGTATTTT
CASSYRDPGTDTQYF
>-|TRBJ2-7|TRBD2|TRBV3-1
TGTGCCAGCAGCCAAACTAGCGGGAACTACAATGAGCAGTACTTC
CASSQTSGNYNEQYF
>many|TRBJ2-7|TRBD1|TRBV29-1
TGCAGCGCCGGGACAGGGTCCTACGAGCAGTACTTC
CSAGTGSYEQYF
>few|TRBJ2-7|-|TRBV28
TGTGCCAGCGAACAGACGGGCGAGCAGTACTTC
CASEQTGEQYF
>few|TRBJ1-6|-|TRBV12-3/TRBV12-4
TGTGCCAGCAGTTTAGGAATCCCTCTTCTGAATTCACCCCTCCACTTT
CASSLGIPLLNSPLHF
>many|TRBJ2-3|-|TRBV20-1
TGCAGTGCTCCGAACAGGGCTGGGGGCACAGATACGCAGTATTTT
CSAPNRAGGTDTQYF
>many|TRBJ2-7|TRBD1|TRBV29-1
TGCAGCGTTGCTATTGGACAGGGTATCTCCTACGAGCAGTACTTC
CSVAIGQGISYEQYF
>-|TRBJ2-3|-|TRBV7-3
TGTGCCAGCAGCCAACAGCCGGCTCGAACAGATACGCAGTATTTT
CASSQQPARTDTQYF
>-|TRBJ2-4|-|TRBV28
TGTGCCGGCAGTTCCCTTGGACTGATCAGCCAGGGAGACATTCAGTACTTC
CAGSSLGLISQGDIQYF
>-|TRBJ2-1|TRBD1|TRBV20-1
TGCAGTGCTCCTGACAGGGGTTCCTTCAATGAGCAGTTCTTC
CSAPDRGSFNEQFF
>few|TRBJ2-6|-|TRBV7-2
TGTGCCAGCAGCTTATACGTGGCAGGCCGCTCTGGGGCCAACGTCCTGACTTTC
CASSLYVAGRSGANVLTF
>-|TRBJ2-1|-|TRBV20-1
TGCAGTGCTAATCCGACAGGCACCCCACTCAATGAGCAGTTCTTC
CSANPTGTPLNEQFF
>few|TRBJ2-5|TRBD2|TRBV4-2
TGTGCCAGCAGCCCCACCATCGGACTAGCGGGAGTAAAAAAGCAGTACTTC
CASSPTIGLAGVKKQYF
>-|TRBJ1-4|-|TRBV28
TGTGCCAGCAGCTTTATGGAAGGGACGGTGTCTAATGAAAAACCGTTTTTT
CASSFMEGTVSNEKPFF
>-|TRBJ2-1|TRBD2|TRBV5-6
TGTGCCAGCAGCTTCCAGCGGGAGAGGTATGAGCAGTTCTTC
CASSFQRERYEQFF
>few|TRBJ1-1|-|TRBV7-2
TGTGCCAGCAGCAACCACGGTGGGACTGAAGCTTTCTTT
CASSNHGGTEAFF
>few|TRBJ2-1|TRBD2|TRBV27
TGTGCCAGCAGCATAAACGCGGGGGGCGTCAATGAGCAGTTCTTC
CASSINAGGVNEQFF
>few|TRBJ2-7|-|TRBV21-1
TGTGCCAGCAAGGGGTCGTTTCCTAGGGAACCCGAGCAGTACTTC
CASKGSFPREPEQYF
>-|TRBJ2-1|TRBD2|TRBV13
TGTGCCAGCAGCTTCCGGACTAGCGGGAGGGACTACAATGAGCAGTTCTTC
CASSFRTSGRDYNEQFF
>few|TRBJ2-7|TRBD1|TRBV3-1
TGTGCCAGCAGCCAAGATCCGGGACAGGGCTACGAGCAGTACTTC
CASSQDPGQGYEQYF
>-|TRBJ2-7|-|TRBV6-2/TRBV6-3
TGTGCCAGCAGTTACTCCAGGGCCCGTGACGAGCAGTACTTC
CASSYSRARDEQYF
>-|TRBJ1-1|-|TRBV29-1
TGCAGCGTTGAAAGGGCTGGCAGGGAGGGGATTGAAGCTTTCTTT
CSVERAGREGIEAFF
>-|TRBJ2-3|TRBD1|TRBV29-1
TGCAGCGTTGATGGACAGGGCGGAGATACGCAGTATTTT
CSVDGQGGDTQYF
>-|TRBJ2-5|-|TRBV9
TGTGCCAGCAGCGCCTGGGACGGACCCGAAGAGACCCAGTACTTC
CASSAWDGPEETQYF
>-|TRBJ2-7|-|TRBV11-2
TGTGCCAGCAACATCGGGTCGGGGACCTCCGAGCAGTACTTC
CASNIGSGTSEQYF
>-|TRBJ2-6|TRBD1|TRBV7-3
TGTGCCAGCAGCTTGCACCCGGGACAGGTCAGCTCTGGGGCCAACGTCCTGACTTTC
CASSLHPGQVSSGANVLTF
>few|TRBJ1-1|-|TRBV6-5
TGTGCCAGCAGTTCTCTAAGGGGGGAGACTGAAGCTTTCTTT
CASSSLRGETEAFF
>few|TRBJ2-5|-|TRBV2
TGTGCCAGCAGTGAAAGTGGTTTCGCGGGGACCCAGTACTTC
CASSESGFAGTQYF
>-|TRBJ2-7|-|TRBV5-1
TGCGCCAGCAGCCCGGGACATACGGGGGGTAGCTCCAATGAGCAGTACTTC
CASSPGHTGGSSNEQYF
>-|TRBJ1-6|TRBD1|TRBV4-1
TGCGCCAGCAGTCCTGGGACAGTCTATAATTCACCCCTCCACTTT
CASSPGTVYNSPLHF
>-|TRBJ2-7|-|TRBV27
TGTGCCAGCAGTTTATCGCCTGGCAGAGCAACCTACGAGCAGTACTTC
CASSLSPGRATYEQYF
>-|TRBJ2-3|-|TRBV12-3/TRBV12-4
TGTGCCAGCAGTTTATACGTCGATACGCAGTATTTT
CASSLYVDTQYF
>-|TRBJ2-7|-|TRBV6-5
TGTGCCAGCAGTTACGAGGGGGGCCGCGAGCAGTACTTC
CASSYEGGREQYF
>few|TRBJ1-6|-|TRBV27
TGTGCCAGCAGTTTCCGGACAGAAAGGGATAATTCACCCCTCCACTTT
CASSFRTERDNSPLHF
>-|TRBJ2-1|-|TRBV27
TGTGCCAGCAGTGTATCCCCTGGGGACTGGGCCTACAATGAGCAGTTCTTC
CASSVSPGDWAYNEQFF
>few|TRBJ2-6|-|TRBV29-1
TGCAGCGCGGCTATTTCTAAGGGAGGCTCTGGGGCCAACGTCCTGACTTTC
CSAAISKGGSGANVLTF
>once|TRBJ2-5|-|TRBV10-3
TGTGCCATCAGTGAGGGCCCTGACCGGAGGTACTTC
CAISEGPDRRYF
>-|TRBJ1-4|TRBD1|TRBV7-9
TGTGCCAGCAGACGACAGGGGCCAAATGAAAAACTGTTTTTT
CASRRQGPNEKLFF
>few|TRBJ1-4|-|TRBV7-9
TGTGCCAGCAGCGTTGGGCAGGGCGGGGAAAAACTGTTTTTT
CASSVGQGGEKLFF
>many|TRBJ2-7|TRBD1|TRBV5-1
TGCGCCAGCAGCCGCATCGGGGGACAGGGGACCTACGAGCAGTACTTC
CASSRIGGQGTYEQYF
>-|TRBJ2-5|-|TRBV5-1
TGCGCCAGCAGCATCAGGTCAGCTCAAGAGACCCAGTACTTC
CASSIRSAQETQYF
>few|TRBJ2-1|-|TRBV7-9
TGTGCCAGCAGCAAAAACTTCTCCTACAATGAGCAGTTCTTC
CASSKNFSYNEQFF
>-|TRBJ2-1|TRBD2|TRBV3-1
TGTGCCAGCAGACCGACTAGCGGGGGTAATGAGCAGTTCTTC
CASRPTSGGNEQFF
>-|TRBJ2-4|-|TRBV28
TGTGCCAGCAGACCTAGGGGACTAGCCAAAAACATTCAGTACTTC
CASRPRGLAKNIQYF
>-|TRBJ2-5|TRBD1|TRBV11-3
TGTGCCAGCAGCCCTTCCGGGACAGGGTTGGAGACCCAGTACTTC
CASSPSGTGLETQYF